The source of this TCR beta chain is a study of cytomegalovirus exposure and HLA in healthy donors. The PCR ran on 60 Vbeta and 13 Jbeta primers. Data came from immunoSEQ multiplex PCR; TCRdb stores just in-frame clones and leaves some out. The table has roughly 140,000 clones, over 60% seen once; the top ten hold 1.5% to 2%. The CDR3 is 17 amino acids. Per the germline V gene, CDR1 is GTSNPN and CDR2 is SVGIG (reference sequence). Trimming removed 3 bases from V and 2 bases from J, with 21 bases in between. This receptor was obtained from a middle-aged woman in good health and CMV-seronegative. The V call is TRBV30, the J call TRBJ2-3, with TRBD2 as a possible D gene (6 bases). The material sequenced was PBMCs. CDR3 DNA sequence: TGTGCCTGGAGAAGGAAGGGGACTTTTTTTACCACAGATACGCAGTATTTT. Translating gives CAWRRKGTFFTTDTQYF.